This T cell receptor (beta chain) was found in a study of blood T cell repertoires in COVID-19. Study-wide background: Specimens from acute and convalescent COVID-19 originated in the United States, Italy and Spain. T cells, B-cell-depleted T cells, or PBMCs provided the cDNA or gDNA that served as material.

The V gene end was trimmed by 7 bases and the J gene end by 4 bases; junction bases not matched to a gene: 4. The CDR3 is 14 amino acids. Germline CDR1 MNHEY, CDR2 SVGAGI. Generated by immunoSEQ multiplex PCR, the TCRdb table keeps only in-frame clones and is missing some. The repertoire holds some 200,000 clones, with about 90% as singletons. The origin of this receptor is a woman between 65 and 79 years old with acute or convalescent COVID-19. This chain links TRBV6-5 with TRBJ2-2; 9 nucleotides align to TRBD1. The sequenced sample was peripheral blood. CDR3 region: CASMGTGITGELFF. CDR3 coding DNA: TGTGCCAGCATGGGGACAGGGATCACCGGGGAGCTGTTTTTT.